These 24 T cell receptor beta chains share one sample of origin, sequenced in a study of T cells after yellow fever vaccination. TCRdb re-analysed the 5' RACE reads in MiXCR, keeping a single row per CDR3 protein. Among approximately 610,000 distinct CDR3 sequences listed, about a sixth were seen once. This specimen consisted of PBMCs, obtained around 5 days after the first yellow fever vaccination. These receptors were obtained from a man aged 18 to 30 who received the YFV17D yellow fever vaccine.

This clonotype occurred a few times. The rearrangement joins TRBV19 to TRBJ2-1; 7 nucleotides line up with TRBD1. The trim removed 9 bases at V and 5 bases at J, leaving 10 bases unmatched. CDR1 is LNHDA, CDR2 SQIVND, per germline (reference sequence). This CDR3 region has 14 residues. The CDR3 DNA reads TGTGCCAGCCGGGACAGTCAGGCACACAATGAGCAGTTCTTC. As protein: CASRDSQAHNEQFF.

This clonotype was seen only a few times. CDR3 residues: CASSYSTRYEQYF. The CDR3 nucleotides read TGTGCCAGCAGTTACTCTACCAGATACGAGCAGTACTTC. V usage is TRBV6-2 or TRBV6-3 and J usage is TRBJ2-7; D ambiguous. Germline V gene lookup returns CDR1 MNHEY and CDR2 SVGEGT. The CDR3 spans 13 residues. V lost 0 bases and J lost 4, with 7 bases in between.

This clonotype was seen more than once but under ten times. CDR3 sequence (DNA): TGCAGTGCTAGAATGTCCAGTACCGGGGAGCTGTTTTTT. It is translated as CSARMSSTGELFF. J is TRBJ2-2 and V is TRBV20-1, with D unclear. The CDR3 totals 13 residues. Germline V lookup: CDR1 DFQATT, CDR2 SNEGSKA (reference sequence). With 2 bases removed from V and 5 bases from J, the gap between germline ends came to 9 bases.

This clonotype was recorded only once. One end of the junction varies from germline; a read error may be responsible. The chain carries TRBV9 and TRBJ2-1; D may be TRBD1 or TRBD2 (5 bases each). The CDR3 extends over 18 amino acids. Germline CDR1 reads SGDLS; CDR2 reads YYNGEE. CDR3: CASSIGPGPTRSYNKQFF. DNA of the CDR3: TGTGCCAGCAGCATTGGTCCGGGACCCACAAGGTCCTACAATAAGCAGTTCTTC.

This clonotype was counted only a few times. The V and J genes are TRBV5-1 and TRBJ1-2, with TRBD1 identical over 8 bases. This CDR3 is 13 amino acids long. V lost 5 bases and J lost 4; bases outside the gene matches: 4. Germline CDR1 and CDR2: SGHRS and YFSETQ. CDR3 DNA sequence: TGCGCCAGCAGTTCAGGGGGCGCCTATGGCTACACCTTC. This gives the protein CASSSGGAYGYTF.

The rearrangement links TRBV7-2 to TRBJ2-7; D not certain. The CDR3 has 15 amino acids. Germline CDR1 reads SGHTA; CDR2 reads FQGNSA. Trimming shortened V by 2 bases and J by 2 bases, and 13 bases separated the two germline ends. DNA for the CDR3: TGTGCCAGCAGCTTACTGGTAGCTCCTACCTACGAGCAGTACTTC. It codes for CASSLLVAPTYEQYF.

A few counts support this clonotype. The chain has TRBV10-2 and TRBJ2-3, with 7 bases identical to TRBD1. With 6 bases clipped from V and 0 bases from J, the junction kept 12 bases outside the gene matches. Germline values: CDR1 WSHSY, CDR2 SAAADI. This CDR3 region has 17 residues. The DNA of the CDR3 is TGCGCCAGCAGCGACGACAGGGTCCTATCTAGCACAGATACGCAGTATTTT. This gives the protein CASSDDRVLSSTDTQYF.

The chain couples TRBV7-9 to TRBJ1-1; D not resolved. The germline CDR1 and CDR2 sequences are SEHNR and FQNEAQ (reference sequence). CDR3 size: 13 residues. Trimming removed 5 bases at V and 1 base at J, with 8 bases between. CDR3 sequence: CASSKEQNTEAFF. The CDR3, as DNA: TGTGCCAGCAGCAAAGAACAGAACACTGAAGCTTTCTTT.

This clonotype was recorded a few times. The chain couples TRBV14 to TRBJ2-7, with D possibly matching TRBD1 (5 bases). Germline CDR1 and CDR2: SGHDN and FVKESK. The V end lost 4 bases, the J end lost 5 bases, and 18 bases lay between the germline ends. The CDR3 runs 15 residues. This CDR3 is CASSLRTNQADEQYF. The CDR3 region has the DNA TGTGCCAGCAGCCTCCGGACAAACCAGGCGGACGAGCAGTACTTC.

This clonotype showed up just a few times. V and J are TRBV5-8 and TRBJ1-4; TRBD1 agrees at 12 bases. The germline V gene has CDR1 SGHTS and CDR2 YDEGEE. The CDR3 runs 20 residues. With 3 bases clipped from V and 6 bases from J, the junction kept 18 bases outside the gene matches. The CDR3 here is CASSSSPLGQGASVDEKLFF. In DNA, the CDR3 is TGTGCCAGCAGCTCCTCCCCTCTGGGACAGGGGGCATCGGTAGATGAAAAACTGTTTTTT.

The V call is TRBV7-9, the J call TRBJ2-3, with TRBD1 matching over 7 bases. Germline V gene sequence: CDR1 SEHNR, CDR2 FQNEAQ (reference sequence). The V gene end was trimmed by 5 bases and the J gene end by 4 bases; junction bases not matched to a gene: 6. The CDR3 covers 14 residues. The DNA for the CDR3 is TGTGCCAGCAGCCAGCAGGGGGTCGCAGATACGCAGTATTTT. It translates to CASSQQGVADTQYF.

This clonotype has just a few counts. The chain recombines TRBV27 with TRBJ2-3, with D uncertain. The V gene lost 7 bases and the J gene lost 6 bases, with 14 bases spanning the gap. CDR3 length: 13 amino acids. Per germline, CDR1 MNHEY and CDR2 SMNVEV (reference sequence). The CDR3 here is CASTPLGWDTQYF. The CDR3 DNA sequence: TGTGCCAGCACCCCCCTTGGGTGGGATACGCAGTATTTT.

V is TRBV20-1 and J is TRBJ2-7; 9 bases match TRBD2. CDR1 and CDR2 from the germline V gene are DFQATT and SNEGSKA (reference sequence). With V trimmed by 0 bases and J by 4 bases, 7 bases remained unmatched. The length of the CDR3 is 15 residues. Written as DNA, the CDR3 is TGCAGTGCTAGAGATGAACTAGCGGGCACGTACGAGCAGTACTTC. Residues: CSARDELAGTYEQYF.

V gene TRBV7-2 combines with J gene TRBJ2-3, with D unclear. CDR3 length equals 15 residues. Trimming took 1 base from V and 6 from J, leaving 14 bases between them. The germline gives CDR1 SGHTA, CDR2 FQGNSA. The CDR3 here is CASSLGQAPMDTQYF. CDR3 DNA sequence: TGTGCCAGCAGCTTAGGGCAGGCCCCCATGGATACGCAGTATTTT.

This chain's CDR3 is CASSPTGRNEKLFF. The CDR3 DNA follows: TGCGCCAGCAGCCCAACGGGACGGAATGAAAAACTGTTTTTT. The V gene is TRBV5-1, the J gene TRBJ1-4; D may be TRBD1 (5 bases). The length of the CDR3 is 14 residues. The germline CDR1 and CDR2 sequences are SGHRS and YFSETQ. Trimming cost V 4 bases and J 5 bases, with 12 bases left between them.

The rearrangement uses TRBV7-2 and TRBJ1-1, with D maybe TRBD1 (5 bases). Trimming removed 5 bases at V and 5 bases at J, with 12 bases between. Per germline, CDR1 SGHTA and CDR2 FQGNSA. The length of the CDR3 is 13 residues. The chain's CDR3 is CASSPNGGTEAFF. The DNA of the CDR3 is TGTGCCAGCAGCCCGAATGGGGGAACTGAAGCTTTCTTT.

This clonotype was counted many times. The junction shows a germline mismatch at one end, possibly a read error. The genes are TRBV5-1 and TRBJ1-1, with a possible D match to TRBD1 (6 bases). This CDR3 is 13 amino acids long. The germline V gene has CDR1 SGHRS and CDR2 YFSETQ. CDR3 sequence: CASSFSGDTEAFF. In DNA form, the CDR3 reads TGTGCCAGCAGCTTCTCAGGGGACACTGAAGCTTTCTTT. Full variable domain (remainder filled in from reference TRBV5-1 and TRBJ1-1): KAGVTQTPRYLIKTRGQQVTLSCSPISGHRSVSWYQQTPGQGLQFLFEYFSETQRNKGNFPGRFSGRQFSNSRSEMNVSTLELGDSALYLCASSFSGDTEAFFGQGTRLTVV.

This clonotype turned up a few times. The chain uses TRBV20-1 and TRBJ2-7; D possibly corresponds to TRBD1 (6 bases). This CDR3 region has 14 residues. Germline CDR1 is DFQATT and CDR2 is SNEGSKA (reference sequence). V lost 3 bases, J lost 0 bases, and 12 bases lay in between. CDR3 protein: CSASPRTASYEQYF. The CDR3 DNA reads as TGCAGTGCTAGCCCCAGGACAGCCTCCTACGAGCAGTACTTC.

The chain combines TRBV7-2 with TRBJ2-1; TRBD1 or TRBD2 may be the D gene (6 bases each). V shed 5 bases and J shed 2 bases, with 16 bases lying between them. CDR3 length equals 16 residues. CDR1 is SGHTA, CDR2 FQGNSA, per germline. CDR3 loop: CASSPQWGAAYNEQFF. CDR3 sequence (DNA): TGTGCCAGCAGCCCCCAGTGGGGGGCGGCCTACAATGAGCAGTTCTTC.

This clonotype was recorded many times. The junction does not match germline at one end; this may be a read error. J is TRBJ2-5 and V is TRBV5-1, with 7 bases identical to TRBD1. Germline values: CDR1 SGHRS, CDR2 YFSETQ. This CDR3 has 14 amino acids. CDR3 bases: TGTGCCAGCAGTCTCGGGACAGCCCAAGAGACCCAGTACTTC. Its protein is CASSLGTAQETQYF.

The chain recombines TRBV7-9 with TRBJ2-2; D is unclear. The CDR3 length is 15 residues. Trimming removed 4 bases at V and 0 bases at J, with 9 bases between. Germline lookup yields CDR1 SEHNR and CDR2 FQNEAQ (reference sequence). CDR3 sequence: CASSYWIANTGELFF. In DNA, the CDR3 is TGTGCCAGCAGCTATTGGATTGCGAACACCGGGGAGCTGTTTTTT.

This clonotype was seen at least ten times. The chain recombines TRBV12-3 or TRBV12-4 with TRBJ2-2; 9 bases are a match to TRBD2. Losses at the gene ends were 3 bases for V and 0 bases for J; bases not matched to a gene: 5. The CDR3 loop spans 17 amino acids. The DNA for the CDR3 is TGTGCCAGCAGTTTCTCTAGCGGGGTACCGAACACCGGGGAGCTGTTTTTT. It is translated as CASSFSSGVPNTGELFF.

The rearrangement uses TRBV7-9 and TRBJ2-5, with D perhaps assigned TRBD1 or TRBD2 (5 bases each). This CDR3 has 16 amino acids. Trimming took 2 bases from V and 2 from J, leaving 15 bases between them. Germline V lookup: CDR1 SEHNR, CDR2 FQNEAQ (reference sequence). CDR3 bases: TGTGCCAGCAGCTTAACGTTGGGGACGGGGCAAGAGACCCAGTACTTC. Amino acids: CASSLTLGTGQETQYF.

This clonotype was observed a few times. The chain employs TRBV5-1 and TRBJ1-1; D call uncertain. This CDR3 comprises 15 residues. The germline V and J ends were trimmed by 7 bases and 2 bases, with 18 bases remaining between them. Germline V gene sequence: CDR1 SGHRS, CDR2 YFSETQ. The CDR3 reads CASSGGEPANTEAFF. CDR3 bases: TGCGCCAGCTCTGGCGGGGAGCCGGCCAACACTGAAGCTTTCTTT. The variable domain in full, completed from reference TRBV5-1 and TRBJ1-1, reads KAGVTQTPRYLIKTRGQQVTLSCSPISGHRSVSWYQQTPGQGLQFLFEYFSETQRNKGNFPGRFSGRQFSNSRSEMNVSTLELGDSALYLCASSGGEPANTEAFFGQGTRLTVV.